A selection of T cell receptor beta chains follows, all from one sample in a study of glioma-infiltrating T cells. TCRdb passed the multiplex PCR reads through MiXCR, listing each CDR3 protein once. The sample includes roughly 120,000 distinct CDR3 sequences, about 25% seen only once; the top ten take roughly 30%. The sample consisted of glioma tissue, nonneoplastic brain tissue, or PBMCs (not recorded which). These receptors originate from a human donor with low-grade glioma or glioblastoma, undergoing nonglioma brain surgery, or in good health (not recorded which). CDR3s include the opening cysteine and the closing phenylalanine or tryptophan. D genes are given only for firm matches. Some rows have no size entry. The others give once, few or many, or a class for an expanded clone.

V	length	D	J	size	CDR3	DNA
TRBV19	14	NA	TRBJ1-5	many	CASLSGQYNQPQHF	TGTGCCAGCCTGTCGGGGCAGTATAATCAGCCCCAGCATTTT
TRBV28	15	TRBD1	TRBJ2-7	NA	CASTPGQGQAYEQYF	TGTGCCAGCACGCCGGGACAGGGGCAGGCGTACGAGCAGTACTTC
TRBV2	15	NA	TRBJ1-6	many	CASQHAPPYNSPLHF	TGTGCCTCTCAGCACGCCCCACCGTATAATTCACCCCTCCACTTT
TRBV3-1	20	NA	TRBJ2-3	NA	CASSPDDLQGLGVYTDTQYF	TGTGCCAGCAGCCCAGATGACCTCCAGGGGCTAGGAGTTTACACAGATACGCAGTATTTT
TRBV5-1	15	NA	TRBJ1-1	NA	CASSPRGGSNSEAFF	TGCGCCAGCAGCCCCCGGGGGGGCTCCAACTCTGAAGCTTTCTTT
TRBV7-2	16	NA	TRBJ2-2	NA	CASSFPLLSFTGELFF	TGTGCCAGCAGCTTCCCCCTCCTGTCCTTCACCGGGGAGCTGTTTTTT
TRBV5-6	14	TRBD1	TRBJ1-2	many	CASSRTGDQDGYTF	TGTGCCAGCAGCCGGACAGGGGATCAGGATGGCTACACCTTC
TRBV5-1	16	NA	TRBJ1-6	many	CASSLDGPGASSPLHF	TGCGCCAGCAGCTTGGATGGGCCGGGCGCAAGTTCACCCCTCCACTTT
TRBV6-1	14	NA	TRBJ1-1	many	CASSPVAGNTEAFF	TGTGCCAGCAGCCCTGTGGCGGGTAACACTGAAGCTTTCTTT
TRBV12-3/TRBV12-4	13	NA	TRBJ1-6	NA	CASSGGGERALHF	TGTGCCAGCAGTGGGGGGGGGGAGAGGGCCCTCCACTTT
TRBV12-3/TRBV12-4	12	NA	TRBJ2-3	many	CASRTYTDTQYF	TGTGCCAGCAGAACTTATACAGATACGCAGTATTTT
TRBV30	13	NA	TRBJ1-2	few	CAWSVIMAYGYTF	TGTGCCTGGAGTGTGATCATGGCCTATGGCTACACCTTC
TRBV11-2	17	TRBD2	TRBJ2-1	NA	CASSLEKGLGRGIEQFF	TGTGCCAGCAGCTTAGAGAAGGGACTAGGAAGAGGGATTGAGCAGTTCTTC
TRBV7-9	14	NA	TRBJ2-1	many	CASSPTSSYNEQFF	TGTGCCAGCAGTCCGACTAGCTCCTACAATGAGCAGTTCTTC
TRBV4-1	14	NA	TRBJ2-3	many	CASSRQLGADTQYF	TGCGCCAGCAGCCGCCAACTGGGGGCAGATACGCAGTATTTT
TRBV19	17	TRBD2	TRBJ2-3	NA	CASSILGLAEFTDTQYF	TGTGCCAGTAGTATACTGGGCCTAGCGGAATTCACAGATACGCAGTATTTT
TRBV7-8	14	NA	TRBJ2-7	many	CASSSTGQAYEQYF	TGTGCCAGCAGCTCAACAGGGCAGGCCTACGAGCAGTACTTC
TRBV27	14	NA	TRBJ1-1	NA	CASRPSGGSGEAFF	TGTGCCAGCAGACCTTCCGGGGGAAGCGGAGAAGCTTTCTTT
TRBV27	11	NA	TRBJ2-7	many	CASSYGYEQYF	TGTGCCAGCAGTTACGGCTACGAGCAGTACTTC
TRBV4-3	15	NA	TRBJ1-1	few	CASSPGGGRGTEAFF	TGCGCCAGCAGCCCGGGTGGGGGGCGGGGGACTGAAGCTTTCTTT
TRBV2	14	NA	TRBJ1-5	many	CASSRGNSNQPQHF	TGTGCCAGCAGCAGAGGGAATAGCAATCAGCCCCAGCATTTT
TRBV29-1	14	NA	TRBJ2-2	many	CSVERDGNTGELFF	TGCAGCGTTGAGCGGGACGGGAACACCGGGGAGCTGTTTTTT
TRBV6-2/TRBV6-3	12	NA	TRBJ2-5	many	CASSYLAETQYF	TGTGCCAGCAGTTATCTAGCAGAGACCCAGTACTTC
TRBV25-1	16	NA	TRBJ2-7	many	CASSAQRTVDFYEQYF	TGTGCCAGCAGTGCGCAAAGGACAGTCGACTTCTACGAGCAGTACTTC
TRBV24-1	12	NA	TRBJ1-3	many	CATRDPGNTIYF	TGTGCCACCAGGGACCCGGGAAACACCATATATTTT
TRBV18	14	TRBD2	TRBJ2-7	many	CASSPELAASEQYF	TGTGCCAGCTCACCGGAACTAGCGGCATCCGAGCAGTACTTC
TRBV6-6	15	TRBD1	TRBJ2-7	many	CASSYYGRGTHEQYF	TGTGCCAGCAGTTACTACGGCAGGGGGACCCACGAGCAGTACTTC
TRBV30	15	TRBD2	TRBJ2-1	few	CAWSGMSSGYNEQFF	TGTGCCTGGAGTGGAATGTCTAGCGGATACAATGAGCAGTTCTTC
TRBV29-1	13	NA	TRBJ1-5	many	CSVKADGNQPQHF	TGCAGCGTTAAGGCCGATGGCAATCAGCCCCAGCATTTT
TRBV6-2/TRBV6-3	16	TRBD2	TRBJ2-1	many	CASSPTGLAGYNEQFF	TGTGCCAGCAGTCCCACCGGACTAGCGGGCTACAATGAGCAGTTCTTC
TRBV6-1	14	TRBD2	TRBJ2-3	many	CASRLAGATDTQYF	TGTGCCAGCAGGCTAGCGGGGGCCACAGATACGCAGTATTTT
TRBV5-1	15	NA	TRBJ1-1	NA	CAGSLSAGGSTEAFF	TGCGCCGGCAGCTTGTCGGCGGGGGGTAGCACTGAAGCTTTCTTT
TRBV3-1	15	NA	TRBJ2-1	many	CASSQDSMRYNEQFF	TGTGCCAGCAGCCAGGACTCCATGAGATACAATGAGCAGTTCTTC
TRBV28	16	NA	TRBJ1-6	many	CASSDSGDVDNSPLHF	TGTGCCAGCAGCGACTCAGGGGATGTCGATAATTCACCCCTCCACTTT
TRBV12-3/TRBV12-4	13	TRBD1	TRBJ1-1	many	CASGVTGNPEAFF	TGTGCCAGCGGGGTGACAGGGAATCCTGAAGCTTTCTTT
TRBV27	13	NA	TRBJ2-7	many	CANSSNRVEEQYF	TGTGCCAACAGTTCCAACAGGGTCGAGGAGCAGTACTTC
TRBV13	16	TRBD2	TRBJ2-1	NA	CASSLGVAGEINEQFF	TGTGCCAGCAGCTTAGGCGTAGCGGGAGAAATCAATGAGCAGTTCTTC
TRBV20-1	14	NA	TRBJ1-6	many	CSASSTAPNSPLHF	TGCAGTGCTTCCTCGACGGCCCCAAATTCACCCCTCCACTTT
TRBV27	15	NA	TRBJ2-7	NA	CASSSKTSGSYEQYF	TGTGCCAGCAGTTCGAAGACCTCGGGCTCCTACGAGCAGTACTTC
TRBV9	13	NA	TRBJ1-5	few	CASSVDSNKPQHF	TGTGCCAGCAGCGTAGATAGCAATAAGCCCCAGCATTTT
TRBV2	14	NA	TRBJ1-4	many	CASSEGGAGEKLFF	TGTGCCAGCAGTGAGGGGGGGGCTGGTGAAAAACTGTTTTTT
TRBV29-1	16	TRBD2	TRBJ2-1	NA	CSVVAGLAGAYNEQFF	TGCAGCGTTGTTGCGGGACTAGCGGGTGCCTACAATGAGCAGTTCTTC